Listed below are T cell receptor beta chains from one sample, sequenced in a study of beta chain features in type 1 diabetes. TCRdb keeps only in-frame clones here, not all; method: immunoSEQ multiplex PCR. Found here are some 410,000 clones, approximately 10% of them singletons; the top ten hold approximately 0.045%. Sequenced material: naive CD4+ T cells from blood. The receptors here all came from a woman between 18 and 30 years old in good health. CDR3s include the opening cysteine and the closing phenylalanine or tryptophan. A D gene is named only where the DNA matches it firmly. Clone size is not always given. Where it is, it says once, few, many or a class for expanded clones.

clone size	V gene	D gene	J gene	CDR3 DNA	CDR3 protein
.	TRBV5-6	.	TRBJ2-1	TGTGCCAGCAGCTCGGGCGTCCAGGAGTTGTACAATGAGCAGTTCTTC	CASSSGVQELYNEQFF
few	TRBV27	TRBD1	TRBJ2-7	TGTGCCAGCATCAGGCACAGGGGTCAGTCCTACGAGCAGTACTTC	CASIRHRGQSYEQYF
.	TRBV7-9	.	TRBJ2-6	TGTGCCAGCAGCTTAGAGGGAGCGGGGGCCAACGTCCTGACTTTC	CASSLEGAGANVLTF
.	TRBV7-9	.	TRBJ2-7	TGTGCCAGCAGCCCGTACTACGAGCAGTACTTC	CASSPYYEQYF
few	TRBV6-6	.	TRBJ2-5	TGTGCCAGCAGTGGACGTGGGCGCCAAGAGACCCAGTACTTC	CASSGRGRQETQYF
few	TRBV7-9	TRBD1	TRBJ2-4	TGTGCCAGCAGCCCCTCGGACAGGTCAGCCAAAAACATTCAGTACTTC	CASSPSDRSAKNIQYF
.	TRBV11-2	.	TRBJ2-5	TGTGCCAGCAACAAAGGGGTTCTGTACCAAGAGACCCAGTACTTC	CASNKGVLYQETQYF
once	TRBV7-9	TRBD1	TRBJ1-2	TGTGCCAGCAGCATTGACAGGGCAGGAGGGTATGGCTACACCTTC	CASSIDRAGGYGYTF
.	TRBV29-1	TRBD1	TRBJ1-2	TGCAGCGTCGTGGGGACAGGTGGAGGGGCTAACTATGGCTACACCTTC	CSVVGTGGGANYGYTF
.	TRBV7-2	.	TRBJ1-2	TGTGCCAGCAGCTTAGTAGGCCGAGCGAGGGGGGGCTACACCTTC	CASSLVGRARGGYTF
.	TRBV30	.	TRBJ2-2	TGTGCCTGGATCTCGAGGAGAACCGGGGAGCTGTTTTTT	CAWISRRTGELFF
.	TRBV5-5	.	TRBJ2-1	TGTGCCAGCAGCAGCTCGACAGGCTCCTACAATGAGCAGTTCTTC	CASSSSTGSYNEQFF
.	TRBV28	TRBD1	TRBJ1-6	TGTGCCAGCAGAAACAGGGGGAGCTCCTATAATTCACCCCTCCACTTT	CASRNRGSSYNSPLHF
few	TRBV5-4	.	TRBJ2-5	TGTGCCAGCAGCTCCCTTCAGACCGTTAAAGAGACCCAGTACTTC	CASSSLQTVKETQYF
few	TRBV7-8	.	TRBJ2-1	TGTGCCAGCAGCTCCCCCCCCTACAATGAGCAGTTCTTC	CASSSPPYNEQFF
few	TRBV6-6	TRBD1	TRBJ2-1	TGTGCCAGTCCGGGACAGGGGGCCCTACCTGTAGAGTTCTTC	CASPGQGALPVEFF
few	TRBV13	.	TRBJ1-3	TGTGCCAGCAGCCCCACCAGGGTTGACACCATATATTTT	CASSPTRVDTIYF
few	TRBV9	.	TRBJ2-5	TGTGCCAGCAGCGTAGGGAGGGCGCCGACTTCGGAGACCCAGTACTTC	CASSVGRAPTSETQYF
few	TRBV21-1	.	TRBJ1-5	TGTGCCAGCAGCAATGAGGGGCTGACAGGAATTGATCAGCCCCAGCATTTT	CASSNEGLTGIDQPQHF
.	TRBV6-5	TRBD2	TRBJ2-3	TGTGCCAGCAGACCTAGCGGAAGCACAGATACGCAGTATTTT	CASRPSGSTDTQYF
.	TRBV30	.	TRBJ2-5	TGTGCCGGGGACGGTGAGGTGCAGTACTTC	CAGDGEVQYF
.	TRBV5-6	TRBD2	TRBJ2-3	TGTGCCAGCAGCCGCTTGGGACTAGCGGGAGAAGATACGCAGTATTTT	CASSRLGLAGEDTQYF
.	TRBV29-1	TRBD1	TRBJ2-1	TGCAGCGCCCCTTCTCGAGGAGGGACAGGGTGGAATGAGCAGTTCTTC	CSAPSRGGTGWNEQFF
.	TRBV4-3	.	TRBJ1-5	TGCGCCAGCAGCCAAGATCGCAATCAGCCCCAGCATTTT	CASSQDRNQPQHF
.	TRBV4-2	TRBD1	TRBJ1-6	TGTGCCAGCAGCCAAGACGACAGGGGCGGGTCACCCCTCCACTTT	CASSQDDRGGSPLHF
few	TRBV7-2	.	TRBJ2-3	TGTGCCAGCAGCTTAGTCCGGACAGCCACAGATACGCAGTATTTT	CASSLVRTATDTQYF
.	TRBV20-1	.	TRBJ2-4	TGCAGTGCCGGACTGGGCATTCAGTACTTC	CSAGLGIQYF
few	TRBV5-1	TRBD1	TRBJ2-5	TGCGCCAGCAGCTTGGGTCATGGACAGGGGGAGGAGACCCAGTACTTC	CASSLGHGQGEETQYF
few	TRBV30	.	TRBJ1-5	TGTGCCTGGAGTGTGGGGGGAGATCAGCCCCAGCATTTT	CAWSVGGDQPQHF
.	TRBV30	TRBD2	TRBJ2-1	TGTGCCCGACGGACTAGCGGGAAGGTCAATGAGCAGTTCTTC	CARRTSGKVNEQFF
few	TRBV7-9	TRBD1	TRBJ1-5	TGTGCCAGCAGCTTCGACAGGGGCAATCAGCCCCAGCATTTT	CASSFDRGNQPQHF
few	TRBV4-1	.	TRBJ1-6	TGCGCCAGCAGCCAGCCGGGACGGGTCCCAAATTCACCCCTCCACTTT	CASSQPGRVPNSPLHF
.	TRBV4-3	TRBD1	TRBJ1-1	TGCGCCAGCAGCCAAGATCTAGAGGGACAGTACGACACTGAAGCTTTCTTT	CASSQDLEGQYDTEAFF
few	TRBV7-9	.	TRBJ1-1	TGTGCCAGCAGCTTCACAGGGAGCACTGAAGCTTTCTTT	CASSFTGSTEAFF
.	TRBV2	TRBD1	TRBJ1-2	TGTGCCCGTACAGGGGATGGTGGCTACACCTTC	CARTGDGGYTF
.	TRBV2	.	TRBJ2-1	TGTGCCAGCACGGACAGAGGGGGATACAATGAGCAGTTCTTC	CASTDRGGYNEQFF
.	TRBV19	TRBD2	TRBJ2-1	TGTGCCAGTAGTGGGCCAACTAGCGTCTCCTACAATGAGCAGTTCTTC	CASSGPTSVSYNEQFF
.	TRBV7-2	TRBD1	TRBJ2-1	TGTGCCAGCAGCTCTAGGGGTCCGGGACAGAGATACAATGAGCAGTTCTTC	CASSSRGPGQRYNEQFF
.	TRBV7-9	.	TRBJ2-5	TGTGCCAGCAGCTTAATGGGGGAGACCCAGTACTTC	CASSLMGETQYF
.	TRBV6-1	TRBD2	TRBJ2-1	TGTGCCAGCAGTGCCACAAGGGCTAGCGGATACAATGAGCAGTTCTTC	CASSATRASGYNEQFF
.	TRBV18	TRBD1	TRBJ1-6	TGTGCCAGCTCACCAGCCGGGACAGGGGTTCGGTCACCCCTCCACTTT	CASSPAGTGVRSPLHF
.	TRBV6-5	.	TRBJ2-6	TGTGCCAGCAGCAAGAACTCTGGGGCCAACGTCCTGACTTTC	CASSKNSGANVLTF
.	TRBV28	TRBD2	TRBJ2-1	TGTGCCAGCAGCCGTACTAGCGGGAGGTGGGCTGAGCAGTTCTTC	CASSRTSGRWAEQFF
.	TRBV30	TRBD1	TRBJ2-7	TGTGCCTGGAGTTCTCTCCGGGACAGGGGCTACGAGCAGTACTTC	CAWSSLRDRGYEQYF
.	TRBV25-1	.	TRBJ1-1	TGTGCCAGCGTTGACAGCGTCACCACTGAAGCTTTCTTT	CASVDSVTTEAFF
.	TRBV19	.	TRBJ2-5	TGTGCCAGTAGTTTACAAGCCGAGACCCAGTACTTC	CASSLQAETQYF
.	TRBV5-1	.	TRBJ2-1	TGCGCCAGCAGCCGCCCGGGACTTGCGAAGGGAGAGGAGCAGTTCTTC	CASSRPGLAKGEEQFF